The TCR beta chain under discussion was sequenced for a study of blood T cell repertoires in COVID-19. Study summary: Spain, Italy and the United States supplied samples that represented acute and convalescent COVID-19. The cDNA or gDNA used as material had been derived from T cells, B-cell-depleted T cells, or PBMCs.

Individuals aged 18 to 89 years were recruited from 24 US areas. The data were produced by immunoSEQ multiplex PCR, yet TCRdb's version contains in-frame clones alone and is incomplete. The sample yields just over 300,000 clones, 90% seen once. CDR1 and CDR2 (germline): ENHRY, SYGVKD. The CDR3 spans 17 residues. The V end was cut by 0 bases, the J end by 5 bases, with 17 bases between. The source material was PBMCs or T cells enriched from blood (not recorded which). The chain combines TRBV10-3 with TRBJ2-1; D may be TRBD2 (6 bases). This sequence originates from a young woman with acute COVID-19. Here the CDR3 reads CAISESGTHFGDNEQFF. As DNA, the CDR3 is TGTGCCATCAGTGAGTCCGGGACTCACTTTGGGGACAATGAGCAGTTCTTC.